This T cell receptor beta chain is drawn from a study of blood T cell repertoires in COVID-19 (dated by TCRdb to the early 2020s). Study-wide context: The collaborator samples originated in the United States, Italy and Spain and spanned the acute and convalescent phases of COVID-19. The prospective study material was composed of cDNA or gDNA derived from T cells, B-cell-depleted T cells, or PBMCs. The dataset comprised deeply sampled blood TCRbeta repertoires from subjects exposed to, actively infected with, or recovered from COVID-19. The repertoires were released in a freely available public database intended as a resource for research on the immune response to SARS-CoV-2. The samples were drawn from the first 160 participants of the ongoing ImmuneRACE study and from more than 1,000 subjects provided by 6 global collaborators. The sample metadata nearly always contained a de-identified subject ID, COVID-19 status, age in years and sex. Where HLA class I and class II types were available, the types were taken from metadata supplied by the sample provider, not from assay-based typing.

The table lists this clone with a count of one. Its antigen is not yet known. Base qualities are not recorded, but no much larger clone differs from it by a single base. The paper as a whole reports these results and caveats: The amount of clinical and demographic metadata varied by source and participant and was provided uncurated.

Collaborating institutions collected whole blood in K2EDTA tubes following their own protocols. For TCRbeta analysis, collaborators shipped samples in one of three forms: frozen whole blood, isolated PBMCs, or DNA extracted from either of those sample types. Via the germline V gene, CDR1 is ENHRY and CDR2 SYGVKD. V is cut by 2 bases and J by 5 bases, and the space between the germline ends is 12 bases. There are 14 amino acids in the CDR3, from cysteine to phenylalanine inclusive. Only the CDR3 region is kept as DNA, spanning 42 bases read in frame from base 1. TCRbeta CDR3 regions were amplified from genomic DNA by means of the immunoSEQ Assay, a bias-controlled multiplex PCR. The original methods were these. Within the assay, amplification of reference gene primers was used to estimate how many nucleated cells each sample contained. To quantify the absolute abundance of each unique TCRbeta CDR3 rearrangement, sequence reads were collapsed and filtered. Productive Simpson clonality was computed per sample as the square root of Simpson's diversity index over productive rearrangements. TCRdb holds this immuneACCESS table with in-frame rearrangements only. Some clones are missing; in checked studies, unresolved V genes explain under half, and the rest has no known cause. For V, J and clone size, that table is used; D and trimming come from the DNA. The sample table records approximately 110,000 clones; approximately 81% of these occur just once. The ten largest clones add up to 2.1% of the sample.

In this chain, TRBV10-3 is recombined with TRBJ2-5; too little of a D gene remains to name it. The source of this sequence is a human donor in a cohort sampled during active COVID-19. The sequenced material came from peripheral blood. The sequence in DNA is TGTGCCATCAGTGAGGGTGGTAGTTATGAGACCCAGTACTTC. This translates into CAISEGGSYETQYF.